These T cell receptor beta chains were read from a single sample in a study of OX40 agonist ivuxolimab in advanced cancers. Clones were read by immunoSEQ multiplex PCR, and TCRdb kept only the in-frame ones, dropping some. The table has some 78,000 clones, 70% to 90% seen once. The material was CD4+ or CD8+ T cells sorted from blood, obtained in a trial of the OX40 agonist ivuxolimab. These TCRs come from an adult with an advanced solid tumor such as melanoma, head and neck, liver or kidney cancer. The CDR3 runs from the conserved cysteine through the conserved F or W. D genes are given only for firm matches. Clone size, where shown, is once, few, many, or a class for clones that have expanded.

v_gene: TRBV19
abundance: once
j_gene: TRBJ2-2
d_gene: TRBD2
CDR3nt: TGTGCCAGTAGTCACGGGACTAGCGGGGAGGGGGAGCTGTTTTTT
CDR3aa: CASSHGTSGEGELFF

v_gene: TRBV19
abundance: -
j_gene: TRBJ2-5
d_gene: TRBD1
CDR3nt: TGTGCCAGTAGTAAGACAGGGTACGAGACCCAGTACTTC
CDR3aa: CASSKTGYETQYF

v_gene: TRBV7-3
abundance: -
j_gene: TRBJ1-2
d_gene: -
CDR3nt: TGTGCCAGCAGCCGCGGACAGAGCAGCGATGGCTACACCTTC
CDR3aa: CASSRGQSSDGYTF

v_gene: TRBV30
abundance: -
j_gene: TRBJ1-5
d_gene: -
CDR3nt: TGTGCCTGGAGCAGGGGTATCGGTCAGCCCCAGCATTTT
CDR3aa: CAWSRGIGQPQHF

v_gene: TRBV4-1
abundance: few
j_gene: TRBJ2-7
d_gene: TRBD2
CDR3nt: TGCGCCAGCAGCCAAGATATAGAGGAACCCTCTAGCGGGGGGGAGAGCTCCTACGAGCAGTACTTC
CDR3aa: CASSQDIEEPSSGGESSYEQYF

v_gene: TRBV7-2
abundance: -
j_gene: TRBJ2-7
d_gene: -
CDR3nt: TGTGCCAGCAGCTTAGCGGGGGGCTACGAGCAGTACTTC
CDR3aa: CASSLAGGYEQYF

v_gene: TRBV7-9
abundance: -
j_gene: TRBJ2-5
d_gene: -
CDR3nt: TGTGCCAGCAGCTTGTACGGACAGGCGGGGGAGACCCAGTACTTC
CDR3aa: CASSLYGQAGETQYF

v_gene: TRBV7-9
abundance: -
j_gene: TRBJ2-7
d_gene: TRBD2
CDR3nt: TGTGCCAGCAGCCCCATCGCGGGAAGCGGGAGCTACGAGCAGTACTTC
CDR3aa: CASSPIAGSGSYEQYF

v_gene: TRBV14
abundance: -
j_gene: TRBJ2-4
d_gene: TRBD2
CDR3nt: TGTGCCAGCAGCCGGCCGGGACTAGCGAACATTCAGTACTTC
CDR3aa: CASSRPGLANIQYF

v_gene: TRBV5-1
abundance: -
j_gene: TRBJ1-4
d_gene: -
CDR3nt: TGCGCCAGCAGCTTGAATCCATTCGGGGGTAACGAAAAACTGTTTTTT
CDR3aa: CASSLNPFGGNEKLFF

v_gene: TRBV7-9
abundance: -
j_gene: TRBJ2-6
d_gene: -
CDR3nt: TGTGCCAGCAGCTATACAGGGTCTGGGGCCAACGTCCTGACTTTC
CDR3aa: CASSYTGSGANVLTF

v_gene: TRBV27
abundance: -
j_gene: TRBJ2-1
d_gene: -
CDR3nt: TGTGCCAGTCGGGGAGGAGGCAATGAGCAGTTCTTC
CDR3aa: CASRGGGNEQFF

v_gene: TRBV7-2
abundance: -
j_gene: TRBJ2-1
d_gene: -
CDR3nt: TGTGCCAGCAGCCCTATGGACGTGTTGGAGCAGTTCTTC
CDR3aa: CASSPMDVLEQFF